This T cell receptor (beta chain) was found in a study of beta chain features in type 1 diabetes. Study overall: Over all samples combined, about 100,000,000 sorted cells were examined. General study points: When VDJ junctions were examined, type 1 diabetes patients showed fewer insertions and more deletions. In the patient group, naive, central memory and Treg TCRB repertoires seemed more alike than in the healthy donor group.

This clone has just a few counts. Antigen: not known. Expressed TCRB transcripts were sequenced after all isolated RNA was converted to cDNA. The average output of naive, central memory and regulatory T cell samples was about 3.57 million reads. The table came from immunoSEQ multiplex PCR; TCRdb's copy has only in-frame clones and leaves some out. Of around 240,000 clones listed, 9.6% were seen once; the top ten hold about 0.037%. Trimming removed 3 bases at V and 5 bases at J, with 5 bases between. CDR3 length equals 12 residues. Per germline, CDR1 SGDLS and CDR2 YYNGEE. The sequence was collected from a woman aged 18-29 years in good health. Sequencing was carried out using naive CD4+ T cells from blood. The chain uses TRBV9 and TRBJ2-2; D gene unclear. CDR3 amino acids: CASSASTGELFF. The CDR3, as DNA: TGTGCCAGCAGCGCCTCGACCGGGGAGCTGTTTTTT.